This TCR beta chain was recorded in a study of blood T cells in healthy people across ages (dated by TCRdb to the mid-2010s). Turning to the overall study: In model experiments, roughly one uniquely barcoded TCR beta cDNA molecule per two T cells was captured by template switching. To track age-related changes in TCR beta repertoire diversity, the study relied on deep sequencing normalized with unique cDNA molecular identifiers. The donors were divided into four age groups: young (average around 15 years), middle-aged (approximately 41), aged (about 56) and long-lived (82). To avoid experimental bias, donors of different ages were distributed randomly across sequencing lanes. Two additional independent replicas of 1 million unique cDNA reads from the same blood draw were analyzed for two donors (one aged 18 to 30 and one aged 80 or older).

Donors were a few dozen systemically healthy Caucasian individuals from Russia aged roughly 6 to 95 years. Each donor gave approximately 10 milliliters of peripheral blood, collected into EDTA-treated Vacutainer tubes. PBMCs were isolated by Ficoll-Paque density-gradient centrifugation, with at least 6.5 million obtained per sample. Total RNA was extracted from PBMCs with Trizol reagent, with at least 5.5 micrograms obtained per sample. The percentages of naive CD45RAhigh/CD27high T cells were determined by flow cytometry on a PBMC aliquot from every donor. Libraries came from 5' RACE. Instrument on record: Illumina HiSeq 2500. A second PCR of roughly 7 to 11 cycles was performed with a sample-barcoded 5' primer and a J-beta primer mix. Each TCR beta cDNA molecule received a unique molecular identifier from a template-switch 5' adaptor carrying 12 random nucleotides. Each sample yielded at least 2.5 million CDR3-containing paired-end reads. The Mint cDNA synthesis kit, primed by a TRBC-specific oligonucleotide, was used to synthesize first-strand cDNA from all RNA. All cDNA was treated with uracil-DNA glycosylase and then went through a first 18-cycle PCR with the universal primers M1SS and BC2_uni_R. The source study handled its data this way. For normalization, 1 million high-quality reads were randomly selected from each sample, with every read carrying a distinct molecular identifier. Reads with shared molecular identifiers were discarded instead of being binned into consensus sequences. MiTCR, with a Q25 quality threshold and the strictest error-elimination algorithm, was used for CDR3 identification, clonotype clustering and error correction. A nonparametric unseen species model using Euler transformation provided a lower-bound estimate of total TCR beta diversity. The public reads were run again by TCRdb, first through fastp at Q25 and then through MiXCR, and only productive beta chains were kept. A single entry per CDR3 protein holds the most common genes and DNA from its merged rows. For this entry, the V and J calls and clone size follow TCRdb and not the study's own pipeline. Present in this sample are around 670,000 distinct CDR3 sequences, 25% to 35% of which were seen just once. Of the sample, about 15% falls within the top ten clones.

This clonotype appeared many times. Its antigen is currently not known. No base quality information exists; no much larger clone differs at one position. The germline V and J ends show losses of 4 bases and 2 bases respectively, and no gene match explains 8 bases of the junction. CDR1 SNHLY and CDR2 FYNNEI were looked up in the germline V gene. There are 16 amino acids in the CDR3, from cysteine to phenylalanine inclusive. The read is trimmed to its CDR3 DNA, 48 bases read in frame from base 1. The paper's findings and limits, for the study overall: Since profiling was done on bulk unsorted PBMCs, naive and antigen-experienced compartments could not be conclusively compared. The CMV infection status of donors was not known, potentially confounding age-related changes in expanded clonotypes. Estimates of total diversity based on one million sequenced T cells were regarded as lower bounds and as underestimates. The long-lived group showed more naive CD4+ T cells, fewer expanded clones and increased TCR diversity than the aged group, suggesting age selection. Observed TCR beta diversity correlated strongly with the percentage of naive T cells measured by flow cytometry. As age increased, observed TCR beta diversity per million T cells dropped in a roughly linear way, and a significant reduction was already evident by age 40.

The sequencing sample was made of blood. The receptor was isolated from a woman aged 80 or older in good health. This sequence uses TRBV2 and TRBJ2-5, with TRBD1 matching 9 junction bases. The CDR3 reads CASSVETGGGQETQYF. The DNA sequence reads TGTGCCAGCAGTGTTGAGACAGGGGGAGGACAAGAGACCCAGTACTTC.